The 32 T cell receptor beta chains presented below share a single source sample, sequenced in a study of blood T cell repertoires in COVID-19. Clones were sequenced by immunoSEQ multiplex PCR, and TCRdb holds only the in-frame ones, with some missing. Of more than 85,000 clones in the sample, 65% to 80% were seen once. The sample taken for sequencing was peripheral blood. The receptors shown here come from an older woman with acute or convalescent COVID-19.

This chain uses TRBV19 with TRBJ1-3; 9 bases fit TRBD1. The CDR3 runs 16 residues. After removal of 6 bases from V and 2 bases from J, the junction contained 8 bases not matched to a gene. Looked up from germline, CDR1 is LNHDA and CDR2 is SQIVND (reference sequence). CDR3 nucleotide sequence: TGTGCCAGTAGGAACACAAGGACAGGGGCTGGAAACACCATATATTTT. Protein product: CASRNTRTGAGNTIYF.

The chain uses TRBV28 and TRBJ1-3; D gene ambiguous. This CDR3 has 16 residues. Germline V CDR1 and CDR2: MDHEN, SYDVKM. Between the trimmed V and J ends, which lost 3 bases and 0 bases, there was a span of 12 bases. The CDR3 DNA follows: TGTGCCAGCAGTTTCTGGTACAAAAGCTCTGGAAACACCATATATTTT. As protein: CASSFWYKSSGNTIYF.

The J gene is TRBJ1-2, the V gene TRBV5-8; D remains ambiguous. Per the germline V gene, CDR1 is SGHTS and CDR2 is YDEGEE. The ends were cut back, 0 bases at V and 4 bases at J, with 10 bases in the middle. The CDR3 consists of 14 residues. CDR3 sequence reads: CASSLETAAYGYTF. CDR3 in DNA: TGTGCCAGCAGCTTGGAGACGGCGGCCTATGGCTACACCTTC.

The chain combines TRBV11-2 with TRBJ1-3; no definite D call. Germline values: CDR1 SGHAT, CDR2 FQNNGV. V lost 0 bases to trimming and J lost 0 bases, with 9 bases between them. The CDR3 runs 16 residues. The CDR3 DNA follows: TGTGCCAGCAGCTTAGAATCCGGGATCTCTGGAAACACCATATATTTT. This codes for CASSLESGISGNTIYF.

The chain links TRBV27 to TRBJ1-5, with TRBD1 matching 9 bases. Germline loops: CDR1 MNHEY, CDR2 SMNVEV (reference sequence). The CDR3 has 15 residues. Trimming cost V 8 bases and J 6 bases; bases outside gene matches: 11. CDR3 in DNA: TGTGCCAGCCGTACGTCCGGGACAGGGTCTCAGCCCCAGCATTTT. It translates to CASRTSGTGSQPQHF.

The chain combines TRBV10-3 with TRBJ1-6; 8 nucleotides align to TRBD1. The CDR3 length is 19 residues. V lost 2 bases, J lost 0 bases, and 9 bases stayed unmatched. Germline values: CDR1 ENHRY, CDR2 SYGVKD. This CDR3 is CAISETGGGLGSYNSPLHF. The CDR3 nucleotides read TGTGCCATCAGTGAGACAGGGGGTGGTCTAGGCTCCTATAATTCACCCCTCCACTTT.

This chain connects TRBV7-3 to TRBJ1-5, with a weak D call TRBD1 (6 bases). The CDR3 spans 15 residues. Trimming shortened V by 5 bases and J by 4 bases, and 15 bases separated the two germline ends. CDR1 and CDR2 from the germline V gene are SGHTA and FQGTGA. This CDR3 reads CASSRDTTGNQPQHF. The CDR3 coding sequence is TGTGCCAGCAGCCGAGATACAACAGGGAATCAGCCCCAGCATTTT.

The rearrangement links TRBV7-2 to TRBJ1-2; possible D gene TRBD1, 5 bases. V was shortened by 6 bases and J by 0 bases, with 8 bases between the two germline ends. The CDR3 length is 13 residues. Germline V gene sequence: CDR1 SGHTA, CDR2 FQGNSA. The CDR3 sequence is CASRTQANYGYTF. For the CDR3, the DNA is TGTGCCAGCAGGACACAGGCTAACTATGGCTACACCTTC. The full variable domain, rest sourced from reference TRBV7-2 and TRBJ1-2, is GAGVSQSPSNKVTEKGKDVELRCDPISGHTALYWYRQSLGQGLEFLIYFQGNSAPDKSGLPSDRFSAERTGGSVSTLTIQRTQQEDSAVYLCASRTQANYGYTFGSGTRLTVV.

V and J are TRBV6-5 and TRBJ1-2; D not resolved. This CDR3 contains 15 residues. CDR1 is MNHEY, CDR2 SVGAGI, per germline. V lost 6 bases, J lost 8 bases, and 22 bases lay in between. CDR3 loop: CASSKNSGPRGGYTF. CDR3 coding DNA: TGTGCCAGCAGCAAAAACTCCGGGCCCCGAGGGGGCTACACCTTC.

This chain connects TRBV7-2 to TRBJ1-2; D is unresolved. Germline V gene sequence: CDR1 SGHTA, CDR2 FQGNSA. Trimming shortened V by 5 bases and J by 0 bases, and 16 bases separated the two germline ends. There are 16 residues in the CDR3. The CDR3 sequence is CASSPGYGRSNYGYTF. CDR3 bases: TGTGCCAGCAGCCCTGGTTATGGCCGATCTAACTATGGCTACACCTTC.

This sequence joins TRBV14 and TRBJ1-3; D possibly corresponds to TRBD1 (6 bases). The CDR3 loop spans 15 amino acids. Germline V gene lookup returns CDR1 SGHDN and CDR2 FVKESK. Trimming left V 4 bases short and J 0 bases short, with 10 bases between. CDR3 residues: CASSPQGISGNTIYF. Written as DNA, the CDR3 is TGTGCCAGCAGCCCACAGGGAATCTCTGGAAACACCATATATTTT.

In this sample, this clone turned up once. The CDR3: CASSRVRGQVTDTQYF. As DNA, the CDR3 is TGTGCCAGCAGCAGAGTCAGGGGACAGGTCACAGATACGCAGTATTTT. This chain uses TRBV21-1 with TRBJ2-3; the table's D call, TRBD1, has no DNA check behind it. TRBV21-1 is an annotated pseudogene. The CDR3 totals 16 residues.

The chain combines TRBV6-5 with TRBJ2-3, with D maybe TRBD1 (5 bases). This CDR3 has 13 residues. Germline CDR1 and CDR2: MNHEY and SVGAGI. V shed 6 bases and J shed 5 bases, with 12 bases lying between them. The DNA for the CDR3 is TGTGCCAGCAGACCCTCGACAGTAGATACGCAGTATTTT. This encodes CASRPSTVDTQYF.

This clone was recorded a few times. V gene TRBV6-2 or TRBV6-3 combines with J gene TRBJ2-5; D ambiguous. Germline values: CDR1 MNHEY, CDR2 SVGEGT. V lost 3 bases and J 0 bases, leaving 5 bases between the germline ends. This CDR3 has 13 amino acids. CDR3 in DNA: TGTGCCAGCAGTTATAACTACCAAGAGACCCAGTACTTC. Protein: CASSYNYQETQYF.

This clone was observed a handful of times. The V call is TRBV12-3 or TRBV12-4, the J call TRBJ1-4, with D possibly TRBD1 on 5 matching bases. Trimming pared 6 bases from V and 8 bases from J, leaving 10 bases between. The CDR3 is 12 amino acids. DNA for the CDR3: TGTGCCAGCAGCCAGGGCTGGGAAAAACTGTTTTTT. This codes for CASSQGWEKLFF.

The chain is built from TRBV5-6 and TRBJ1-5; D perhaps matches TRBD1 (5 bases). CDR3 length equals 15 residues. V was shortened by 0 bases and J by 5 bases, with 12 bases between the two germline ends. Germline V CDR1 and CDR2: SGHDT, YYEEEE. The CDR3 is CASSLGQGAYQPQHF. Here the CDR3 DNA reads TGTGCCAGCAGCTTGGGGCAGGGCGCCTATCAGCCCCAGCATTTT.

This chain joins TRBV6-1 and TRBJ1-4; D remains ambiguous. CDR1 is MNHNS and CDR2 is SASEGT in the germline V gene. CDR3 length equals 13 residues. The V gene lost 2 bases and the J gene lost 2 bases, with 3 bases spanning the gap. In DNA form, the CDR3 reads TGTGCCAGCAGTGAACAGACTAATGAAAAACTGTTTTTT. Translated: CASSEQTNEKLFF.

The rearrangement joins TRBV3-1 (or the pseudogene TRBV3-2) to TRBJ2-7, with a weak D call TRBD2 (6 bases). Germline V CDR1 and CDR2: LGHDT, YNNKEL (reference sequence). With 3 bases removed from V and 5 bases from J, the gap between germline ends came to 14 bases. There are 14 residues in the CDR3. CDR3 sequence: CASSQNSGSHEQYF. The CDR3 DNA is TGTGCCAGCAGCCAGAATAGCGGTAGTCACGAGCAGTACTTC.

As concerns this clone: This sample includes further DNA sequences coding for the same CDR3. V and J are TRBV3-1 (or the pseudogene TRBV3-2) and TRBJ1-1; a possible D gene is TRBD1 (6 bases). The CDR3 covers 14 residues. V was shortened by 1 base and J by 2 bases, with 8 bases between the two germline ends. Germline V CDR1 and CDR2: LGHDT, YNNKEL (reference sequence). DNA of the CDR3: TGTGCCAGCAGCCAAGGGACAGTCAACACTGAAGCTTTCTTT. Protein product: CASSQGTVNTEAFF.

This clone was observed a single time. V and J are TRBV5-1 and TRBJ1-2; 8 bases align to TRBD1. V dropped 4 bases and J dropped 4; count of bases not matched to a gene: 12. The CDR3 has 16 residues. CDR1 is SGHRS, CDR2 YFSETQ, per germline. The CDR3 spells CASSLPPRDRSYGYTF. In DNA, the CDR3 is TGCGCCAGCAGCCTCCCGCCCCGGGACAGGTCCTATGGCTACACCTTC.

This chain uses TRBV5-1 with TRBJ2-3; 10 bases match TRBD2. The CDR3 sequence is 15 residues long. CDR1 is SGHRS, CDR2 YFSETQ, per germline. V shed 1 base, J shed 4 bases, and the junction held 3 bases outside the gene matches. The CDR3 protein is CASSLPSGGADTQYF. DNA for the CDR3: TGCGCCAGCAGCTTGCCCAGCGGGGGGGCAGATACGCAGTATTTT.

The V and J genes are TRBV5-1 and TRBJ2-3, with TRBD1 matching 9 bases. The CDR3 runs to 14 residues. Germline V lookup: CDR1 SGHRS, CDR2 YFSETQ. V shed 3 bases and J 7 bases; nucleotides not matched to a gene: 6. The CDR3 sequence: CASSSGGTGNTQYF. As DNA, the CDR3 is TGCGCCAGCAGCTCTGGGGGGACAGGGAATACGCAGTATTTT. Full variable domain (outside the CDR3, taken from reference TRBV5-1 and TRBJ2-3): KAGVTQTPRYLIKTRGQQVTLSCSPISGHRSVSWYQQTPGQGLQFLFEYFSETQRNKGNFPGRFSGRQFSNSRSEMNVSTLELGDSALYLCASSSGGTGNTQYFGPGTRLTVL.

The CDR3 loop is CSAKEDSYEQYF. In DNA, the CDR3 is TGCAGCGCAAAAGAGGATTCCTACGAGCAGTACTTC. The chain is built from TRBV29-1 and TRBJ2-7; D gene unclear. Germline V gene sequence: CDR1 SQVTM, CDR2 ANQGSEA. This CDR3 has 12 amino acids. The germline V and J ends were trimmed by 7 bases and 1 base, with 11 bases remaining between them.

The chain employs TRBV6-2 or TRBV6-3 and TRBJ2-5; the match to TRBD2 covers 7 bases. Unmatched junction bases numbered 7, after V lost 2 bases and J lost 4 bases. The CDR3 totals 15 residues. From germline, CDR1 is MNHEY and CDR2 SVGEGT. The CDR3 nucleotides read TGTGCCAGCAGTTACGGACTAGTTTACCCAGAGACCCAGTACTTC. The encoded protein is CASSYGLVYPETQYF.

The V and J genes are TRBV2 and TRBJ1-5; D perhaps matches TRBD1 (5 bases). The CDR3 totals 13 residues. Per germline, CDR1 SNHLY and CDR2 FYNNEI. Deletions cut 5 bases from V and 5 bases from J, with 10 bases between. CDR3 DNA: TGTGCCAGCAGTAAGGACACTTATCAGCCCCAGCATTTT. This gives the protein CASSKDTYQPQHF.

The chain links TRBV6-6 to TRBJ1-2, with 10 bases identical to TRBD1. Germline trimming cut 7 bases from V and 7 bases from J; bases unmatched to any gene: 6. The CDR3 covers 13 residues. The germline CDR1 and CDR2 sequences are MNHNY and SVGAGI (reference sequence). CDR3: CASIGTGVSGYTF. DNA of the CDR3: TGTGCCAGCATAGGGACAGGGGTGTCTGGCTACACCTTC.

The chain uses TRBV9 and TRBJ2-2, with D possibly matching TRBD1 (7 bases). The V gene lost 0 bases and the J gene lost 6 bases, with 12 bases spanning the gap. Germline CDR1 is SGDLS and CDR2 is YYNGEE. This CDR3 comprises 15 residues. Here the CDR3 reads CASSVAAGGSGELFF. The DNA for the CDR3 is TGTGCCAGCAGCGTAGCAGCAGGGGGGTCCGGGGAGCTGTTTTTT.

The rearrangement joins TRBV4-2 to TRBJ2-7, with 8 nucleotides matching TRBD1. The V segment lost 0 bases and the J segment 2 bases; nucleotides outside the gene matches: 6. Germline values: CDR1 LGHNA, CDR2 YNFKEQ. The CDR3 consists of 16 residues. CDR3 nucleotides: TGTGCCAGCAGCCAAGATGGAGCGACAGGGGCCTACGAGCAGTACTTC. It codes for CASSQDGATGAYEQYF.

The rearrangement uses TRBV11-2 and TRBJ1-2; no definite D call. Germline V gives CDR1 SGHAT, CDR2 FQNNGV. The CDR3 spans 12 residues. V lost 1 base and J lost 9, with 9 bases in between. CDR3 residues: CASSLVEGRYTF. As DNA, the CDR3 is TGTGCCAGCAGCTTAGTGGAGGGCCGCTACACCTTC.

This clone has more than one count but fewer than ten. This CDR3 reads CASGGQGVSSPLHF. The CDR3 coding sequence is TGTGCCAGCGGGGGACAGGGCGTAAGTTCACCCCTCCACTTT. V and J are TRBV2 and TRBJ1-6, with 9 bases matching TRBD1. The germline gives CDR1 SNHLY, CDR2 FYNNEI. Germline trimming cut 8 bases from V and 9 bases from J; bases unmatched to any gene: 8. This CDR3 is built from 14 residues.

There are a few counts of this clone. V gene TRBV4-2 combines with J gene TRBJ2-5; D gene uncertain. Trimming shortened V by 0 bases and J by 7 bases, and 12 bases separated the two germline ends. CDR1 and CDR2 from the germline V gene are LGHNA and YNFKEQ. The CDR3 consists of 14 residues. The CDR3 DNA reads as TGTGCCAGCAGCCAAGATAGAACCTCGCGGACCCAGTACTTC. It codes for CASSQDRTSRTQYF.

This chain joins TRBV3-1 (or the pseudogene TRBV3-2) and TRBJ1-2; 9 bases align to TRBD1. CDR1 LGHDT and CDR2 YNNKEL come from the germline V gene (reference sequence). V lost 4 bases to trimming and J lost 7 bases; unmatched junction nucleotides: 10. This CDR3 is built from 15 residues. In nucleotides, the CDR3 is TGTGCCAGCAGCCCGAACCACAGGGGGCGGACTGGCTACACCTTC. This sequence encodes CASSPNHRGRTGYTF.